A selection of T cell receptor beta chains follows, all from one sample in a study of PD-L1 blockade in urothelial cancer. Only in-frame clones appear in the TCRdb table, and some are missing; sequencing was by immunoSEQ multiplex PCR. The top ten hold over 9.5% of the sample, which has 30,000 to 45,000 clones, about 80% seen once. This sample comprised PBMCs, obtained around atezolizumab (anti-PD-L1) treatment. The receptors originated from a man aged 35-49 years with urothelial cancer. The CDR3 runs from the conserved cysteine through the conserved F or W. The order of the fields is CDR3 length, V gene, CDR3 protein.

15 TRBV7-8 CASSTRTSGFNEQFF
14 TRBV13 CASSSAQPDYGYTF
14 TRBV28 CASSRGTKEGEQYF
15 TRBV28 CASSPIGSGANVLTF
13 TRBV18 CASSLPQGIGYTF
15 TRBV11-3 CASSPGYQDTDTQYF
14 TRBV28 CASLTPGVHYGYTF
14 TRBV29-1 CSGAGGSRAGELFF
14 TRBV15 CATSREAGYYEQYF
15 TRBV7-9 CASSPGTRLTGELFF
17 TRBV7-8 CASSPRTDGPSTDTQYF
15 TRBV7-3 CASSLTGLAGYEQFF
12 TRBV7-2 CASSPSTDTQYF
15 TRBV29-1 CSVARTGGLNTEAFF
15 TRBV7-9 CASSWDRASYNEQFF
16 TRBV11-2 CASSPIRWQGNYEQYF
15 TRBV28 CASTGRQPSSYEQYF
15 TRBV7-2 CASSLRTSGSNEQFF
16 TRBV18 CASSLQGDRNAGELFF
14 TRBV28 CASKGSGRYGEQFF
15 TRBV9 CASSLSGSDNEKLFF
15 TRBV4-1 CASSQELAGSYEQYF
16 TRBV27 CASMAMDKSSGNTIYF
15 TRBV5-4 CASSFQPGGLYEQYF
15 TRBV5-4 CASSTGLVKTDTQYF
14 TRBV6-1 CASRVSGRAYEQYF
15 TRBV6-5 CASSFFRDRAGELFF
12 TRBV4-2 CASSLRAYEQFF
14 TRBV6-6 CASSYDRGSTEAFF